A selection of T cell receptor beta chains follows, all from one sample in a study of control samples from healthy donors and cancer patients. Only in-frame clones appear in the TCRdb table, and some are missing; sequencing was by immunoSEQ multiplex PCR. Among 190,000 or so clones, over 80% were seen once, and the ten largest hold roughly 1.6%. The sequencing sample was made of blood. All receptors derive from a man aged 18-30 years in good health. CDR3s include the opening cysteine and the closing phenylalanine or tryptophan. A D gene is named only where the DNA matches it firmly. Clone size is shown for a subset of rows, as once, few, many or a class of expanded clone.

TRBJ1-5,NA,TRBV24-1,NA,CATSDSYGPVGNQPQHF,TGTGCCACCAGTGACTCCTACGGCCCGGTAGGCAATCAGCCCCAGCATTTT
TRBJ1-2,NA,TRBV27,NA,CASSYDSQGRGYGYTF,TGTGCCAGCAGTTACGATTCACAGGGAAGAGGCTATGGCTACACCTTC
TRBJ2-5,NA,TRBV29-1,NA,CSVRPSTAQETQYF,TGCAGCGTTCGACCTTCGACGGCCCAAGAGACCCAGTACTTC
TRBJ2-5,once,TRBV6-5,TRBD2,CASSGAFKETQYF,TGTGCCAGTAGCGGGGCTTTTAAAGAGACCCAGTACTTC
TRBJ2-4,NA,TRBV19,NA,CASMRGLGSAKNIQYF,TGTGCCAGTATGAGAGGGCTGGGGAGCGCCAAAAACATTCAGTACTTC
TRBJ1-1,NA,TRBV11-2,NA,CASSPRGRVGTEAFF,TGTGCCAGCAGCCCGAGGGGAAGGGTCGGGACTGAAGCTTTCTTT
TRBJ2-1,NA,TRBV7-3,NA,CASSHVSGGTYNEQFF,TGTGCCAGCAGCCACGTCAGTGGGGGGACCTACAATGAGCAGTTCTTC
TRBJ1-6,NA,TRBV3-1/TRBV3-2,TRBD1,CASSQGDRGNSPLHF,TGTGCCAGCAGCCAAGGGGACAGGGGGAATTCACCCCTCCACTTT
TRBJ2-1,once,TRBV7-2,NA,CASSLEGRLSYEQFF,TGTGCCAGCAGCTTAGAAGGGCGGCTATCATATGAGCAGTTCTTC
TRBJ2-2,NA,TRBV12-5,NA,CASGPWRTANTGELFF,TGTGCTAGTGGTCCCTGGAGGACAGCGAACACCGGGGAGCTGTTTTTT
TRBJ1-3,NA,TRBV6-5,TRBD1,CASSNQGAMDTIYF,TGTGCCAGCAGTAATCAGGGGGCGATGGACACCATATATTTT
TRBJ2-3,NA,TRBV28,NA,CALGAGPFTDTQYF,TGTGCCTTGGGCGCAGGCCCCTTCACAGATACGCAGTATTTT
TRBJ1-6,NA,TRBV5-6,TRBD1,CASSSLGQLNSPLHF,TGTGCCAGCAGCTCCCTGGGACAGCTTAATTCACCCCTCCACTTT
TRBJ1-5,NA,TRBV28,NA,CASSLNSNQPQHF,TGTGCCAGCAGTTTAAATAGCAATCAGCCCCAGCATTTT
TRBJ1-1,once,TRBV3-1/TRBV3-2,NA,CASRISQGNTEAFF,TGTGCCAGCCGAATATCACAAGGGAACACTGAAGCTTTCTTT
TRBJ1-3,NA,TRBV2,NA,CASSTETGGNTIYF,TGTGCCAGCAGCACCGAGACGGGAGGAAACACCATATATTTT
TRBJ2-7,NA,TRBV7-6,TRBD2,CASSPDLIAGRPYEQYF,TGTGCCAGCAGCCCCGACTTGATAGCGGGGCGCCCCTACGAGCAGTACTTC
TRBJ1-1,NA,TRBV6-6,NA,CASRPNNRGLNTEAFF,TGTGCCAGCAGACCTAACAATCGGGGTCTGAACACTGAAGCTTTCTTT
TRBJ2-1,NA,TRBV6-2/TRBV6-3,NA,CASSFRPNEQFF,TGTGCCAGCAGTTTCAGACCCAATGAGCAGTTCTTC
TRBJ2-1,NA,TRBV24-1,TRBD2,CATSGVSGGSYNEQFF,TGTGCCACCAGTGGTGTAAGCGGGGGATCCTACAATGAGCAGTTCTTC
TRBJ2-7,NA,TRBV24-1,NA,CATSDSRGVSYEQYF,TGTGCCACCAGTGACTCCAGGGGGGTCTCCTACGAGCAGTACTTC
TRBJ2-3,NA,TRBV2,NA,CASKPGEVDTQYF,TGTGCCAGCAAGCCGGGGGAAGTAGATACGCAGTATTTT
TRBJ2-2,NA,TRBV29-1,NA,CSVDPDRNTGELFF,TGCAGCGTTGACCCGGACAGAAACACCGGGGAGCTGTTTTTT
TRBJ1-4,NA,TRBV28,NA,CASSLEGVNNEKLFF,TGTGCCAGCAGTTTAGAGGGGGTAAATAATGAAAAACTGTTTTTT